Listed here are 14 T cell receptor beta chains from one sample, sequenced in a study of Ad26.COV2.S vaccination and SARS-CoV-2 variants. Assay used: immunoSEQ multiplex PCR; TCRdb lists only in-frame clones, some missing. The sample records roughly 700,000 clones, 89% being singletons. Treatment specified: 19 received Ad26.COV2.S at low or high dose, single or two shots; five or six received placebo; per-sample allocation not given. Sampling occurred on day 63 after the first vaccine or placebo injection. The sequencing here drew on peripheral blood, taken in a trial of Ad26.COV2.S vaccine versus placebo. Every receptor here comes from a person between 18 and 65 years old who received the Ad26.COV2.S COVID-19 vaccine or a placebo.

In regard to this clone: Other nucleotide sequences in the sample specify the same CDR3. CDR3 sequence: CASSQASAYNEQFF. Here the CDR3 DNA reads TGTGCCAGCAGCCAAGCGTCCGCCTACAATGAGCAGTTCTTC. The J gene is TRBJ2-1, the V gene TRBV14; D uncertain. This CDR3 is built from 14 residues. From germline, CDR1 is SGHDN and CDR2 FVKESK. Trimming pared 1 base from V and 2 bases from J, leaving 6 bases between. Complete variable domain (other parts from reference TRBV14 and TRBJ2-1): EAGVTQFPSHSVIEKGQTVTLRCDPISGHDNLYWYRRVMGKEIKFLLHFVKESKQDESGMPNNRFLAERTGGTYSTLKVQPAELEDSGVYFCASSQASAYNEQFFGPGTRLTVL.

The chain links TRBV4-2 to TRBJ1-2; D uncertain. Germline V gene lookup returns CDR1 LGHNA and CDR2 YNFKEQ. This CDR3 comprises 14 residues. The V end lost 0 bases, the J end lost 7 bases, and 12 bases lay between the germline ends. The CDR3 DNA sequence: TGTGCCAGCAGCCAAGAAGCCCTCACGGGTGGCTACACCTTC. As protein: CASSQEALTGGYTF.

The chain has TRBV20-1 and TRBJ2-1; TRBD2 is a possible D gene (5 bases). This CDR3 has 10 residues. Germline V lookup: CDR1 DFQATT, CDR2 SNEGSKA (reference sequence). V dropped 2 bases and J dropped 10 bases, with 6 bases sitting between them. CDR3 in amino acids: CSARREEQFF. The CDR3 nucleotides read TGCAGTGCTAGACGGGAAGAGCAGTTCTTC.

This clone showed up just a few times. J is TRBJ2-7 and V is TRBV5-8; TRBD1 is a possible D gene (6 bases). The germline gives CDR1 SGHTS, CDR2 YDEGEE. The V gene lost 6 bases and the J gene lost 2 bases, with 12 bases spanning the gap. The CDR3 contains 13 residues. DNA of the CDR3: TGTGCCAGCAACTTCGACAGGCCCTACGAGCAGTACTTC. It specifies CASNFDRPYEQYF.

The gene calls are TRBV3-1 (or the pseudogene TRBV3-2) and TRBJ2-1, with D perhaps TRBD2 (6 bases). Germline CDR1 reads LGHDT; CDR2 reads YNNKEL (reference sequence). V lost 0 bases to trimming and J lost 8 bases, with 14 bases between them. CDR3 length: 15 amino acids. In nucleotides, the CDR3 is TGTGCCAGCAGCCAAGATACCCCCTCTAGCGATGAGCAGTTCTTC. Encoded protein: CASSQDTPSSDEQFF.

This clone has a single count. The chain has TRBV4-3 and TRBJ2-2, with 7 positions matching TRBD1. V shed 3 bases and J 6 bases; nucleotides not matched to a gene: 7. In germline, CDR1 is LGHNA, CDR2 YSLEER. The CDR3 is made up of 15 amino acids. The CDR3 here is CASSQADRLAGELFF. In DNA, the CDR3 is TGCGCCAGCAGCCAGGCGGACAGGCTCGCCGGGGAGCTGTTTTTT.

The CDR3 loop reads CSVWAGAGTGELFF. CDR3 DNA: TGCAGCGTGTGGGCTGGAGCGGGCACCGGGGAGCTGTTTTTT. J is TRBJ2-2 and V is TRBV29-1, with a tentative D call TRBD2 (6 bases). Germline lookup yields CDR1 SQVTM and CDR2 ANQGSEA. V shed 6 bases and J shed 4 bases, with 15 bases lying between them. CDR3 length: 14 residues.

CDR3 residues: CASSQGALAPGVWQYF. As DNA, the CDR3 is TGTGCCAGCAGCCAAGGGGCACTAGCGCCCGGGGTATGGCAGTATTTT. This chain connects TRBV3-1 (or the pseudogene TRBV3-2) to TRBJ2-3; 7 positions agree with TRBD2. Germline V gene sequence: CDR1 LGHDT, CDR2 YNNKEL (reference sequence). The CDR3 contains 16 residues. V trimming: 1 base; J trimming: 11 bases; junction bases outside the gene matches: 15.

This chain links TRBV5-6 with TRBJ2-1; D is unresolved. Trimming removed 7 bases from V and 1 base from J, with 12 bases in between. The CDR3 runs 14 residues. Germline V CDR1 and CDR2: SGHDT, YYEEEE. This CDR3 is CASLLVGSYNEQFF. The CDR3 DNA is TGTGCCAGCTTGCTAGTTGGGTCCTACAATGAGCAGTTCTTC.

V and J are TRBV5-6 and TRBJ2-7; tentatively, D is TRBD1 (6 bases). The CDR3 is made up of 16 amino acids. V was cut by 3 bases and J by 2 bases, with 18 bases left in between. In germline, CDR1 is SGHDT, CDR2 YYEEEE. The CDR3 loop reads CASSSTRGRGTYEQYF. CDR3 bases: TGTGCCAGCAGCTCCACTCGGGGCAGGGGTACCTACGAGCAGTACTTC.

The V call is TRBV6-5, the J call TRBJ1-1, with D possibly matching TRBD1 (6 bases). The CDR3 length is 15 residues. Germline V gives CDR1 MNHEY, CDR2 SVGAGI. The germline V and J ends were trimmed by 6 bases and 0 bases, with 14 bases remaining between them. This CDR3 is CASRMGALLNTEAFF. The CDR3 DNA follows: TGTGCCAGCAGGATGGGGGCCCTCTTGAACACTGAAGCTTTCTTT.

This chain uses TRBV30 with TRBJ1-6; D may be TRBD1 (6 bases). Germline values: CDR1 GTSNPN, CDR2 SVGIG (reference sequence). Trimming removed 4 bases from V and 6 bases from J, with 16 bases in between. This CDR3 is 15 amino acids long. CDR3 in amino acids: CAWMGRGSLNSPLHF. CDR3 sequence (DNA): TGTGCCTGGATGGGCAGGGGCTCCCTTAATTCACCCCTCCACTTT.

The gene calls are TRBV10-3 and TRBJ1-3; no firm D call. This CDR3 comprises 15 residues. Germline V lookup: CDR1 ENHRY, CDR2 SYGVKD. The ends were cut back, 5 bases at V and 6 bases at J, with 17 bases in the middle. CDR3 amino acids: CAISSAPPSENTIYF. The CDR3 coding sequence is TGTGCCATCAGTTCCGCCCCCCCCTCGGAAAACACCATATATTTT.

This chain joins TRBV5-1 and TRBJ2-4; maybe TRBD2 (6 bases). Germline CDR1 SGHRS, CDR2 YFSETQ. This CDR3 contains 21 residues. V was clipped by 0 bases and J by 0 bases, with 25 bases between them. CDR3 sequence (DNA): TGCGCCAGCAGCTTGGACGGATCGGGGGTAGCGGCCGACCTAGCCAAAAACATTCAGTACTTC. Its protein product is CASSLDGSGVAADLAKNIQYF. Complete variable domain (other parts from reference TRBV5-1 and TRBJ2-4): KAGVTQTPRYLIKTRGQQVTLSCSPISGHRSVSWYQQTPGQGLQFLFEYFSETQRNKGNFPGRFSGRQFSNSRSEMNVSTLELGDSALYLCASSLDGSGVAADLAKNIQYFGAGTRLSVL.